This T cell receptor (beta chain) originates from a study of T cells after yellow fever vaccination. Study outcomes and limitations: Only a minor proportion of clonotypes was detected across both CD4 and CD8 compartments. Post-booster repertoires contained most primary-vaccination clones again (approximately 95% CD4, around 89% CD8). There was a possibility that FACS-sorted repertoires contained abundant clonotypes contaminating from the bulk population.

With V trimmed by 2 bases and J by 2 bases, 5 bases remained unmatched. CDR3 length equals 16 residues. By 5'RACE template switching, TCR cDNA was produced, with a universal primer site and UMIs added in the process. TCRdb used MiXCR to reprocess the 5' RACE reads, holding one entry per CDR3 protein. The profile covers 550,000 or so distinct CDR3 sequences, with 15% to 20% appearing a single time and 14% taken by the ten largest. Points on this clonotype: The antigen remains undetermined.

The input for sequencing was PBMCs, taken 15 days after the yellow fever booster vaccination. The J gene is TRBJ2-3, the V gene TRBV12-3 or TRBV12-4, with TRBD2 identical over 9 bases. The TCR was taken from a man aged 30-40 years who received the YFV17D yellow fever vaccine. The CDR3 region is CASSLFASGTTDTQYF. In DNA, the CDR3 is TGTGCCAGCAGTTTATTTGCTAGCGGGACCACAGATACGCAGTATTTT.